The 16 T cell receptor beta chains below all came from one sample that was sequenced in a study of cytomegalovirus exposure and HLA in healthy donors. PCR employed 60 Vbeta and 13 Jbeta primers. The table came from immunoSEQ multiplex PCR; TCRdb's copy has only in-frame clones and leaves some out. This table has 200,000 or so clones, about 85% appearing once. Sequenced input: PBMCs. These receptor sequences come from a male donor in good health and CMV-seropositive.

This clone came up once. The rearrangement links TRBV30 to TRBJ2-7; TRBD1 might be the D (5 bases). From germline, CDR1 is GTSNPN and CDR2 SVGIG (reference sequence). V lost 6 bases to trimming and J lost 3 bases, with 18 bases between them. The CDR3 length is 14 residues. The DNA of the CDR3 is TGTGCCTGCTCGCCAAGGCAGGGATTCTACGAGCAGTACTTC. Residues: CACSPRQGFYEQYF.

This clone turned up a few times. The chain has TRBV6-4 and TRBJ2-1; D remains ambiguous. Trimming pared 4 bases from V and 1 base from J, leaving 11 bases between. The germline V gene has CDR1 MRHNA and CDR2 SNTAGT. There are 15 residues in the CDR3. As DNA, the CDR3 is TGTGCCAGCAGTGCGGTGGCGGTATCCTACAATGAGCAGTTCTTC. The encoded protein is CASSAVAVSYNEQFF.

This chain joins TRBV10-2 and TRBJ2-3; 9 positions match TRBD2. The trim removed 5 bases at V and 3 bases at J, leaving 3 bases unmatched. This CDR3 has 14 amino acids. In germline, CDR1 is WSHSY, CDR2 SAAADI. CDR3 sequence (DNA): TGCGCCAGCAGTTTGAGCGGGGGGACAGATACGCAGTATTTT. Translation: CASSLSGGTDTQYF.

This clone has just one count. The chain combines TRBV9 with TRBJ2-1, with a possible D match to TRBD1 (6 bases). This CDR3 is built from 14 residues. V was shortened by 0 bases and J by 7 bases, with 11 bases between the two germline ends. The V gene's germline CDR1 is SGDLS and CDR2 YYNGEE. The CDR3 reads CASSVGSRGNEQFF. The CDR3 DNA sequence: TGTGCCAGCAGCGTAGGATCCAGGGGAAATGAGCAGTTCTTC.

The J gene is TRBJ2-1, the V gene TRBV11-3; TRBD2 aligns across 10 bases. Germline lookup yields CDR1 SGHNT and CDR2 YENEEA. The CDR3 is 15 amino acids. Trimming at V came to 5 bases and at J to 2 bases, leaving 3 bases not matched to a gene. The CDR3 is CASSTGLAAYNEQFF. CDR3 nucleotide sequence: TGTGCCAGCAGCACAGGACTAGCGGCCTACAATGAGCAGTTCTTC. The complete variable domain, with remaining parts taken from reference TRBV11-3 and TRBJ2-1, reads EAGVVQSPRYKIIEKKQPVAFWCNPISGHNTLYWYLQNLGQGPELLIRYENEEAVDDSQLPKDRFSAERLKGVDSTLKIQPAELGDSAVYLCASSTGLAAYNEQFFGPGTRLTVL.

This clone was counted only a few times. This chain links TRBV18 with TRBJ2-1, with 12 bases aligning to TRBD2. This CDR3 is 16 amino acids long. Trimming removed 2 bases from V and 8 bases from J; junction bases left unmatched: 7. CDR1 is KGHSH, CDR2 LQKENI, per germline. The CDR3 bases are TGTGCCAGCTCACCATTGACTAGCGGGAGTAAAGATGAGCAGTTCTTC. Its protein product is CASSPLTSGSKDEQFF.

V usage is TRBV28 and J usage is TRBJ2-2; tentatively, D is TRBD2 (6 bases). The CDR3 has 14 residues. From germline, CDR1 is MDHEN and CDR2 SYDVKM. V shed 7 bases and J shed 6 bases, with 15 bases lying between them. For the CDR3, the DNA is TGTGCCAGCAACTTGGGGGGTTCGGCCGGGGAGCTGTTTTTT. Amino acid sequence: CASNLGGSAGELFF.

The V call is TRBV28, the J call TRBJ2-1; D may be TRBD1 (6 bases). V lost 4 bases to trimming and J lost 2 bases, with 18 bases between them. CDR1 and CDR2 from the germline V gene are MDHEN and SYDVKM. The CDR3 is 17 amino acids. CDR3 coding DNA: TGTGCCAGCAGTTACTCCCCAGGGGAGCACCCCTACAATGAGCAGTTCTTC. The encoded protein is CASSYSPGEHPYNEQFF.

V usage is TRBV27 and J usage is TRBJ2-1; 9 nucleotides match TRBD1. Germline V lookup: CDR1 MNHEY, CDR2 SMNVEV (reference sequence). This CDR3 is 16 amino acids long. With 1 base clipped from V and 7 bases from J, the junction kept 8 bases outside the gene matches. For the CDR3, the DNA is TGTGCCAGCAGTTTATTGACAGGGGGATCTTGGAATGAGCAGTTCTTC. Protein: CASSLLTGGSWNEQFF.

The chain couples TRBV5-8 to TRBJ1-2; D is possibly TRBD1 (5 bases). CDR1 is SGHTS, CDR2 YDEGEE, per germline. Trimming took 4 bases from V and 2 from J, leaving 15 bases between them. The CDR3 totals 15 residues. The CDR3 DNA follows: TGTGCCAGCAGCCCTAAGACAGAGAACAACTATGGCTACACCTTC. Residues: CASSPKTENNYGYTF.

The chain couples TRBV7-9 to TRBJ2-2, with unresolved D. Germline-derived CDR1 and CDR2 are SEHNR and FQNEAQ (reference sequence). This CDR3 is built from 13 residues. Deletions cut 2 bases from V and 6 bases from J, with 7 bases between. The CDR3 coding sequence is TGTGCCAGCAGCTTACTAGGCGCCGGGGAGCTGTTTTTT. The encoded protein is CASSLLGAGELFF.

The CDR3 is CAIGPGQQNSPLHF. The CDR3 DNA is TGTGCCATCGGACCGGGACAGCAGAATTCACCCCTCCACTTT. The J gene is TRBJ1-6, the V gene TRBV10-3; TRBD1 matches at 7 bases. Germline CDR1 and CDR2: ENHRY and SYGVKD. J lost 7 bases, V lost 8 bases, and 8 bases had no gene match. The CDR3 sequence is 14 residues long.

The rearrangement links TRBV15 to TRBJ2-7; perhaps TRBD1 as D (5 bases). CDR1 and CDR2 from the germline V gene are LNHNV and YYDKDF (reference sequence). CDR3 length: 16 amino acids. Deletions cut 0 bases from V and 2 bases from J, with 14 bases between. CDR3 DNA sequence: TGTGCCACCAGCAGAGATGTTCGACAGACTGCCTACGAGCAGTACTTC. Translated, it gives CATSRDVRQTAYEQYF.

The rearrangement links TRBV25-1 to TRBJ2-4; D remains ambiguous. V was pared by 2 bases and J by 1 base, with 6 bases between. The CDR3 sequence is 14 residues long. In germline, CDR1 is MGHDK, CDR2 SYGVNS. For the CDR3, the DNA is TGTGCCAGCAGTGAACTCGGGGCCAAAAACATTCAGTACTTC. Residues: CASSELGAKNIQYF. Variable domain in full (rest from reference TRBV25-1 and TRBJ2-4): EADIYQTPRYLVIGTGKKITLECSQTMGHDKMYWYQQDPGMELHLIHYSYGVNSTEKGDLSSESTVSRIRTEHFPLTLESARPSHTSQYLCASSELGAKNIQYFGAGTRLSVL.

The rearrangement joins TRBV5-6 to TRBJ2-5, with 10 bases that match TRBD2. The V gene's germline CDR1 is SGHDT and CDR2 YYEEEE. The CDR3 length is 14 residues. Trimming at V came to 3 bases and at J to 5 bases, leaving 4 bases not matched to a gene. CDR3 sequence: CASSSLAGGETQYF. The CDR3 DNA reads TGTGCCAGCAGCTCCTTAGCGGGAGGTGAGACCCAGTACTTC.

This sequence joins TRBV6-1 and TRBJ1-3; weak D call: TRBD1 (5 bases). Trimming took off 4 bases at V and 0 bases at J, with 13 bases between the two ends. This CDR3 has 16 residues. CDR1 and CDR2 from the germline V gene are MNHNS and SASEGT. CDR3 region: CASSADTSLSGNTIYF. The DNA of the CDR3 is TGTGCCAGCAGTGCGGACACCTCCCTCTCTGGAAACACCATATATTTT.